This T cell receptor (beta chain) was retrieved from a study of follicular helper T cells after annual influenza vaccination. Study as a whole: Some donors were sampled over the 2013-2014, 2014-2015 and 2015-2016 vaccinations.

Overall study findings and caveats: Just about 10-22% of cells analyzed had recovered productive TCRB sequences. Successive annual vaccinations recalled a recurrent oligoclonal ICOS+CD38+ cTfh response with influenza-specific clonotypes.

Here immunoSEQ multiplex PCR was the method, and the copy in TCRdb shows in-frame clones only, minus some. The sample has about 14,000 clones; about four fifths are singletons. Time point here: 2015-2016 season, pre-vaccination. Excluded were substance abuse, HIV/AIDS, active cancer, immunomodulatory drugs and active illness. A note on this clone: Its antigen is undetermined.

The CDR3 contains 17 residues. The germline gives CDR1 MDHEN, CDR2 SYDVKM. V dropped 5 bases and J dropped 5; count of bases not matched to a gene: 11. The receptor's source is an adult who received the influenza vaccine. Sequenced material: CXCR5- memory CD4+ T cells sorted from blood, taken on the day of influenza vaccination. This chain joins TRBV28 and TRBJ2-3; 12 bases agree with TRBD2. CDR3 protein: CASSTQSLAGGLDTQYF. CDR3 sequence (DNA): TGTGCCAGCAGTACGCAAAGCCTAGCGGGGGGGTTAGATACGCAGTATTTT.